The source of this TCR beta chain is a study of blood T cell repertoires in COVID-19 (dated by TCRdb to 2018 to 2020). For context, the study as a whole: The collaborator samples originated in the United States, Italy and Spain and spanned the acute and convalescent phases of COVID-19. Sample metadata almost always included a de-identified subject ID, COVID-19 status, age in years and sex. Where available, HLA class I and class II types were obtained from metadata supplied by the sample provider rather than from assay-based typing. Samples came from the ongoing ImmuneRACE study (first 160 participants) plus 1,254 subjects from 6 global collaborators. The repertoires were made available in a free public database intended to serve as a resource for research on the immune response to SARS-CoV-2. The dataset comprised deeply sampled blood TCRbeta repertoires from subjects exposed to, actively infected with, or recovered from COVID-19. The material from the prospective study consisted of cDNA or gDNA derived from T cells, B-cell-depleted T cells, or PBMCs.

TCRbeta CDR3 regions were amplified from genomic DNA using the immunoSEQ Assay, a bias-controlled multiplex PCR. Processing in the source paper ran as follows. The number of nucleated cells in each sample was estimated from the amplification of reference gene primers within the assay. To quantify the absolute abundance of each unique TCRbeta CDR3 rearrangement, sequence reads were collapsed and filtered. Productive Simpson clonality was computed per sample as the square root of Simpson's diversity index over productive rearrangements. Entries here come from immuneACCESS through TCRdb and include only in-frame sequences with V and J called. Some clones fail to appear in such tables; in the studies checked, an unresolved V gene covers under half of the shortfall, and the cause of the remainder is unknown. That table gives V, J and clone size, and the DNA gave D and trimming. Present in this sample are 95,000 to 150,000 clones, around 88% of which were seen just once. The ten top clones hold nearly 0.9% of the sample.

Collaborating institutions collected whole blood in K2EDTA tubes following their own protocols. Collaborator samples were shipped for TCRbeta analysis as frozen whole blood, isolated PBMCs, or DNA extracted from either sample type. Here V drops 3 bases and J drops 4 bases, and the junction holds 12 bases not matched to any gene. Per the germline V gene, MGHRA is the CDR1 and YSYEKL is the CDR2. Counted from cysteine to phenylalanine, this CDR3 has 17 amino acids. Kept here is only the CDR3 DNA, which spans 51 bases and is read in frame from base 1. Points the paper makes about the study in general: The quantity of clinical and demographic metadata differed by source and by participant and was supplied without curation.

A word on this clone: It lacks a known antigen. Per-nucleotide qualities are absent, and no much larger clonotype sits a single base away.

This TCR came from a woman between 50 and 59 years old with active or convalescent COVID-19. This receptor chain uses TRBV4-1 and TRBJ2-7, with 10 middle bases fitting TRBD2. Sequencing input: peripheral blood. For the CDR3, the sequence is CASSQMGLASRLYEQYF. The nucleotides are TGCGCCAGCAGCCAGATGGGACTAGCGAGTCGCCTTTACGAGCAGTACTTC.